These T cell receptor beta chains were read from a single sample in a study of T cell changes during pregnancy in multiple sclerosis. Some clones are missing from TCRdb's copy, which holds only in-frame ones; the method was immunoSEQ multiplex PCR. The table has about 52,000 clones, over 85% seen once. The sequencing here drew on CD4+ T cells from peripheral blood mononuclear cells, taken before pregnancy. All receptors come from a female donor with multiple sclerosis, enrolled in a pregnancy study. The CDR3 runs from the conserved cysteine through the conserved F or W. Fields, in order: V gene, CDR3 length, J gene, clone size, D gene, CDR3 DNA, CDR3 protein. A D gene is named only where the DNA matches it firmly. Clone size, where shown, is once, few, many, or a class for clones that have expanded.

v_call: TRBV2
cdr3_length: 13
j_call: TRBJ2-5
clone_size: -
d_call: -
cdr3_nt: TGTGCCAGCAAGACAGGGAGGTTTGAGACCCAGTACTTC
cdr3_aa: CASKTGRFETQYF

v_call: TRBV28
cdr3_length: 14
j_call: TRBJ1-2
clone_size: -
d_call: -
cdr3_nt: TGTGCCAGCAGTTTCCAGGGTTCTCACTATGGCTACACCTTC
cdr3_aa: CASSFQGSHYGYTF

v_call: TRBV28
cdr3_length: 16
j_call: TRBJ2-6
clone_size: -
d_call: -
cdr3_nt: TGTGCCAGCAGTTCCCCAGGGTTTGCTGGGGCCAACGTCCTGACTTTC
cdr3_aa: CASSSPGFAGANVLTF

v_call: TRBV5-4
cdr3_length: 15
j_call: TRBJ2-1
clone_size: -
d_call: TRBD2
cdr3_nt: TGTGCCAGCAGTACAAGCGGGAACCCCAGGAATGAGCAGTTCTTC
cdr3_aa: CASSTSGNPRNEQFF

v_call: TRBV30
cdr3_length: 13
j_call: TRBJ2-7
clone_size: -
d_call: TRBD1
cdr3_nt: TGTGCCTGGAGTACGGGACAGTATGGCGAGCAGTACTTC
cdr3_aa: CAWSTGQYGEQYF

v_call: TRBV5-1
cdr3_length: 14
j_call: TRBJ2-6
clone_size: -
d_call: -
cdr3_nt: TGCGCCAGCAGCGCCGGGGGTGGGGCCAACGTCCTGACTTTC
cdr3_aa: CASSAGGGANVLTF

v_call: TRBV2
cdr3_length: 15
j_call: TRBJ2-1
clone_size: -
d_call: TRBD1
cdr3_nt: TGTGCCAGCACACGGGACAGAGACCCCTACATGAAGCAGTTCTTC
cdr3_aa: CASTRDRDPYMKQFF

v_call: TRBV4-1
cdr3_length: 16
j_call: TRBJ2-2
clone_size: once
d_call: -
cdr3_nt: TGCGCCAGCAGCCAAGAGGGGCAGGGCATCACCGGGGAGCTGTTTTTT
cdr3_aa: CASSQEGQGITGELFF

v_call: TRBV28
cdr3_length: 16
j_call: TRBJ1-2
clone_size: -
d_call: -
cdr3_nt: TGTGCCAGCAGTTCCTCAATGGGGGGATCGGGCTATGGCTACACCTTC
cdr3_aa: CASSSSMGGSGYGYTF

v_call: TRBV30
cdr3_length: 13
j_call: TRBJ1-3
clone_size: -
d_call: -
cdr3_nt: TGTGCCTGGAGTGAGGGGCGTGGAAACACCATATATTTT
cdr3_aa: CAWSEGRGNTIYF

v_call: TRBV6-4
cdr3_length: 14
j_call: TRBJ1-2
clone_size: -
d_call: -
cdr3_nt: TGTGCCAGCAGTGACTCCAGCACGGGGTATGGCTACACCTTC
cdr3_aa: CASSDSSTGYGYTF

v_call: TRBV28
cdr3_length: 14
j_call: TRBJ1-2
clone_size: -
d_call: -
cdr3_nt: TGTGCCAGCATCACGGGAGGGGCGTCTCGTGGCTACACCTTC
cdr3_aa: CASITGGASRGYTF